Below, 21 T cell receptor beta chains from the same sample are listed, as sequenced in a study of blood T cell repertoires in COVID-19. Generated by immunoSEQ multiplex PCR, the TCRdb table keeps only in-frame clones and is missing some. Of 90,000 to 150,000 clones listed, 70% to 90% are singletons. The source material was peripheral blood. These receptors were taken from a man between 65 and 85 years old who had recovered from COVID-19.

The chain employs TRBV12-3 or TRBV12-4 and TRBJ2-2; D gene uncertain. V was cut by 6 bases and J by 6 bases, with 11 bases left in between. CDR3 length equals 13 residues. The CDR3 loop is CASSRNIAGELFF. The CDR3 bases are TGTGCCAGCAGCCGTAACATTGCCGGGGAGCTGTTTTTT.

The rearrangement joins TRBV5-4 to TRBJ2-1; TRBD2 aligns across 9 bases. From germline, CDR1 is SGHNT and CDR2 YYREEE (reference sequence). This CDR3 comprises 16 residues. The V and J ends lost 0 bases and 7 bases, in that order; junction bases with no gene match: 8. The CDR3 region has the DNA TGTGCCAGCAGCTTGGGGGGCGGCGGGAGGGTTAATGAGCAGTTCTTC. Translating it yields CASSLGGGGRVNEQFF.

This chain connects TRBV4-1 to TRBJ1-4; maybe TRBD1 (5 bases). Between the trimmed V and J ends, which lost 10 bases and 5 bases, there was a span of 11 bases. This CDR3 contains 12 residues. CDR1 is MGHRA and CDR2 is YSYEKL in the germline V gene. CDR3 loop: CATGRGNEKLFF. In DNA, the CDR3 is TGCGCCACCGGCCGGGGGAATGAAAAACTGTTTTTT.

In DNA form, the CDR3 reads TGTGCCAGCAGCGGCGGGGTAGTACAGGGGATGGGAAAACTGTTTTTT. It encodes CASSGGVVQGMGKLFF. J is TRBJ1-4 and V is TRBV9; 7 bases agree with TRBD1. The V gene's germline CDR1 is SGDLS and CDR2 YYNGEE. The V gene end was trimmed by 3 bases and the J gene end by 10 bases; junction bases not matched to a gene: 15. The CDR3 has 16 residues.

This chain joins TRBV18 and TRBJ1-2; 8 bases align to TRBD1. The V and J ends lost 5 bases and 2 bases, in that order; junction bases with no gene match: 4. The CDR3 loop spans 14 amino acids. Germline V gene sequence: CDR1 KGHSH, CDR2 LQKENI. Here the CDR3 DNA reads TGTGCCAGCTCATTAGGGACAGGAAACTATGGCTACACCTTC. As protein: CASSLGTGNYGYTF.

The chain combines TRBV3-1 (or the pseudogene TRBV3-2) with TRBJ2-3; tentative D call: TRBD1 (8 bases). Germline CDR1 is LGHDT and CDR2 is YNNKEL (reference sequence). The V end lost 4 bases, the J end lost 4 bases, and 21 bases lay between the germline ends. The CDR3 runs to 17 residues. CDR3 residues: CASSLEGGQGGADTQYF. The DNA for the CDR3 is TGTGCCAGCAGCCTAGAGGGAGGACAGGGAGGGGCAGATACGCAGTATTTT.

This chain connects TRBV10-3 to TRBJ2-7, with TRBD1 matching over 7 bases. Looked up from germline, CDR1 is ENHRY and CDR2 is SYGVKD. The CDR3 runs 14 residues. V lost 4 bases and J lost 2; bases outside the gene matches: 5. The CDR3 DNA follows: TGTGCCATCAGTGGCTACGGGACAGCCTACGAGCAGTACTTC. Translating it yields CAISGYGTAYEQYF.

The chain is built from TRBV5-4 and TRBJ1-4, with 7 bases matching TRBD1. J lost 8 bases, V lost 4 bases, and 8 bases had no gene match. The germline CDR1 and CDR2 sequences are SGHNT and YYREEE (reference sequence). The CDR3 has 14 amino acids. CDR3 in DNA: TGTGCCAGCAGCCCTATTTCAGGGGGAGAAAAACTGTTTTTT. It translates to CASSPISGGEKLFF.

This clone was observed a single time. The chain recombines TRBV3-1 (or the pseudogene TRBV3-2) with TRBJ2-5; TRBD2 aligns across 11 bases. Losses at the gene ends were 0 bases for V and 7 bases for J; bases not matched to a gene: 10. The CDR3 is 17 amino acids. Germline loops: CDR1 LGHDT, CDR2 YNNKEL (reference sequence). CDR3 loop: CASSQEAGSGGARTQYF. The DNA of the CDR3 is TGTGCCAGCAGCCAAGAGGCGGGTAGCGGGGGGGCTAGGACCCAGTACTTC.

This clone was picked up one time. The V gene is TRBV28, the J gene TRBJ1-4, with D perhaps matching TRBD1 (5 bases). This CDR3 is 15 amino acids long. V was clipped by 4 bases and J by 2 bases, with 11 bases between them. Germline V gene data show CDR1 as MDHEN and CDR2 as SYDVKM. CDR3 DNA: TGTGCCAGCAGTTCATTGACAGCGACTAATGAAAAACTGTTTTTT. This translates into CASSSLTATNEKLFF. Looking up the rest from reference TRBV28 and TRBJ1-4 gives the full variable domain: DVKVTQSSRYLVKRTGEKVFLECVQDMDHENMFWYRQDPGLGLRLIYFSYDVKMKEKGDIPEGYSVSREKKERFSLILESASTNQTSMYLCASSSLTATNEKLFFGSGTQLSVL.

V usage is TRBV28 and J usage is TRBJ1-6; TRBD1 is a possible D gene (5 bases). CDR1 and CDR2 from the germline V gene are MDHEN and SYDVKM. The V gene lost 3 bases and the J gene lost 5 bases, with 5 bases spanning the gap. This CDR3 is built from 13 residues. The CDR3 sequence: CASSFRDNSPLHF. CDR3 in DNA: TGTGCCAGCAGTTTCAGGGATAATTCACCCCTCCACTTT.

The chain is built from TRBV2 and TRBJ2-7; D not resolved. CDR3 size: 13 residues. Trimming cost V 4 bases and J 6 bases, with 13 bases left between them. The germline V gene has CDR1 SNHLY and CDR2 FYNNEI. CDR3: CASSVSRSGEQYF. The CDR3 DNA follows: TGTGCCAGCAGTGTCTCCCGCTCAGGCGAGCAGTACTTC.

The J gene is TRBJ2-1, the V gene TRBV10-2, with TRBD1 matching over 7 bases. CDR1 is WSHSY and CDR2 is SAAADI in the germline V gene. Trimming removed 5 bases from V and 5 bases from J; junction bases left unmatched: 6. CDR3 length: 14 amino acids. CDR3: CASSRTGRDNEQFF. DNA of the CDR3: TGCGCCAGCAGTCGGACAGGACGAGACAATGAGCAGTTCTTC.

The sample holds one count of this clone. The V and J genes are TRBV5-1 and TRBJ1-4, with unresolved D. Germline lookup yields CDR1 SGHRS and CDR2 YFSETQ. The CDR3 extends over 13 amino acids. Trimming cost V 0 bases and J 5 bases, with 5 bases left between them. The CDR3 DNA reads TGCGCCAGCAGCTTGGTACTGAATGAAAAACTGTTTTTT. Translating it yields CASSLVLNEKLFF.

This chain connects TRBV4-3 to TRBJ2-1; tentatively, D is TRBD1 (6 bases). Germline values: CDR1 LGHNA, CDR2 YSLEER. This CDR3 has 17 amino acids. Trimming cost V 4 bases and J 8 bases, with 24 bases left between them. The CDR3 region is CASSRITGNPLGDEQFF. The CDR3 region has the DNA TGCGCCAGCAGCCGGATAACAGGGAACCCCCTCGGCGATGAGCAGTTCTTC.

The chain couples TRBV10-3 to TRBJ1-3; D perhaps matches TRBD1 (5 bases). The germline V gene has CDR1 ENHRY and CDR2 SYGVKD. The CDR3 extends over 16 amino acids. Trimming took 5 bases from V and 1 from J, leaving 15 bases between them. CDR3 amino acids: CAISSPGEGSGNTIYF. The CDR3 DNA reads TGTGCCATCAGTTCCCCGGGGGAGGGGTCTGGAAACACCATATATTTT.

The rearrangement links TRBV11-3 to TRBJ2-2, with 11 bases identical to TRBD2. Germline V lookup: CDR1 SGHNT, CDR2 YENEEA. The junction had 7 bases not matched to a gene; V was cut back by 5 bases and J by 2 bases. The CDR3 sequence is 17 residues long. In nucleotides, the CDR3 is TGTGCCAGCAGCCCGGTGCTAGCGGGAGGAAACACCGGGGAGCTGTTTTTT. Protein sequence: CASSPVLAGGNTGELFF.

The chain couples TRBV27 to TRBJ2-1, with TRBD2 identical over 7 bases. The CDR3 has 14 amino acids. Germline V gene sequence: CDR1 MNHEY, CDR2 SMNVEV (reference sequence). The V and J ends lost 4 bases and 7 bases, in that order; junction bases with no gene match: 7. The CDR3 sequence is CASSWRESRNEQFF. The CDR3 DNA is TGTGCCAGCAGTTGGCGGGAGTCGAGAAATGAGCAGTTCTTC.

The chain links TRBV5-6 to TRBJ2-7; 8 nucleotides line up with TRBD1. With 6 bases clipped from V and 2 bases from J, the junction kept 4 bases outside the gene matches. Germline CDR1 SGHDT, CDR2 YYEEEE. The CDR3 runs to 13 residues. CDR3 in amino acids: CASKGTGPYEQYF. The CDR3 nucleotides read TGTGCCAGCAAAGGGACAGGACCCTACGAGCAGTACTTC.

J is TRBJ2-1 and V is TRBV7-3; 8 bases are a match to TRBD2. There are 15 residues in the CDR3. Germline V CDR1 and CDR2: SGHTA, FQGTGA. The junction had 8 bases not matched to a gene; V was cut back by 1 base and J by 9 bases. The CDR3 DNA follows: TGTGCCAGCAGCTTAAGCCGGGAGGGCCAGACTGAGCAGTTCTTC. As protein: CASSLSREGQTEQFF. The full variable domain, with the rest looked up from reference TRBV7-3 and TRBJ2-1, is GAGVSQTPSNKVTEKGKYVELRCDPISGHTALYWYRQSLGQGPEFLIYFQGTGAADDSGLPNDRFFAVRPEGSVSTLKIQRTERGDSAVYLCASSLSREGQTEQFFGPGTRLTVL.

The rearrangement joins TRBV27 to TRBJ2-1, with unresolved D. This CDR3 has 16 residues. The V and J ends lost 6 bases and 0 bases respectively, with 15 bases between them. The germline gives CDR1 MNHEY, CDR2 SMNVEV (reference sequence). The CDR3 reads CASSGDILRSYNEQFF. CDR3 coding DNA: TGTGCCAGCAGCGGTGACATCCTTCGCTCCTACAATGAGCAGTTCTTC.